Reported below is one T cell receptor (beta chain). The antigen remains unidentified. The data derive from a study of tumor-infiltrating lymphocytes in primary liver carcinoma. Overall study: Patients had primary liver carcinoma treated by surgical resection.

The CDR3 runs to 15 residues. Per germline, CDR1 MDHEN and CDR2 SYDVKM. V was trimmed by 6 bases and J by 0 bases, leaving 14 bases between them. In addition to blood RNA drawn from unsorted whole blood, germline DNA was extracted. Whole-study results and caveats: Tumor-adjacent and tumor-blood pairs overlapped less than tumor region pairs did.

Starting from around 500 ng of total RNA, TCR beta cDNA was produced with a primer in the constant region. Libraries for TCR beta were built through three nested multiplex PCR rounds, which together made up a slightly modified ARM-PCR procedure. A C-beta reverse primer was combined with TRBV1-TRBV30 forward primers in the first two PCR rounds, and each round had 10 cycles. A single record per CDR3 protein comes from TCRdb applying MiXCR to the multiplex PCR reads. The sample contains 300,000 to 350,000 distinct CDR3 sequences, less than 75% of which appear only once. The TCR originated in a man aged 35 to 55 with primary liver carcinoma and hepatitis B virus infection. The sequenced material came from peripheral blood. The chain has TRBV28 and TRBJ1-2; D is uncertain. DNA for the CDR3: TGTGCCAGCAGCCAGGCATGGAGGGCTAACTATGGCTACACCTTC. Protein sequence: CASSQAWRANYGYTF.